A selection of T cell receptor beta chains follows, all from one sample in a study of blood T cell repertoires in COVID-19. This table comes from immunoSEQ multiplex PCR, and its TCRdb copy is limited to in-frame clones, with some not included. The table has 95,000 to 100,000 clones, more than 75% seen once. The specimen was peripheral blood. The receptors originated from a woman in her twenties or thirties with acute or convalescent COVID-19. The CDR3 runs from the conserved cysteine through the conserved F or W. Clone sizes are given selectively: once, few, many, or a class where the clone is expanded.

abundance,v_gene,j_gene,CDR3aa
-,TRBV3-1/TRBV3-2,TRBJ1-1,CASSQDPQGRTEAFF
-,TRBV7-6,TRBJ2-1,CASSSGADGSYNEQFF
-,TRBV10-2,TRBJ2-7,CASSGGGYYEQYF
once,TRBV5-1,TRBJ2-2,CASREGQLTGELFF
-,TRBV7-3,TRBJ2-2,CASSLRPGTANTGELFF
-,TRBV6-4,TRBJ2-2,CASRRQGAGGGELFF
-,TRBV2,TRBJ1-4,CASSEGDSNEKLFF
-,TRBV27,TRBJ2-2,CASSWLAGGNTGELFF
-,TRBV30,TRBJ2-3,CAWMSGELGDTQYF
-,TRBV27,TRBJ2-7,CASSLPHGPGSF
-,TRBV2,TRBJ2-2,CASSRGTLQTGELFF
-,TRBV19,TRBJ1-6,CASSIGTGGNSPLHF
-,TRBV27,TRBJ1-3,CASSPLNSGNTIYF
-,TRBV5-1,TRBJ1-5,CASSSEGGNQPQHF
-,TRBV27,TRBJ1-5,CASSSVTGVSNQPQHF
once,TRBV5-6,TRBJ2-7,CASSPGTSGYYEQYF
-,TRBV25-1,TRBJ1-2,CASSEFSTGGLYYGYTF
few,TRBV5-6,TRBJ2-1,CASVRAGAEFYNEQFF
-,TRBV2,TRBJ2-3,CASRIQGGPDTQYF
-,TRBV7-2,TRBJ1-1,CASSAQQGRTEAFF